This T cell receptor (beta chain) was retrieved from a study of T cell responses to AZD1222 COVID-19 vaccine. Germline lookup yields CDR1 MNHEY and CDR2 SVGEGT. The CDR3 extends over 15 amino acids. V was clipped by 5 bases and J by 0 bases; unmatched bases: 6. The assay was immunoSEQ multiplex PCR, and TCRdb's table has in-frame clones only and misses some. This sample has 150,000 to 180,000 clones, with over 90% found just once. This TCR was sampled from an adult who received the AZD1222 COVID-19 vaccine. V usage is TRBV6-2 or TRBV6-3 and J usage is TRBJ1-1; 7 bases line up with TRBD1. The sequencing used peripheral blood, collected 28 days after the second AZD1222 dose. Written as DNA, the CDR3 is TGTGCCAGCAGTCCGACGACAGGGATGAACACTGAAGCTTTCTTT. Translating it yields CASSPTTGMNTEAFF.